This T cell receptor beta chain was identified during a study of blood T cell repertoires in COVID-19 (TCRdb year 2020). Study-wide context: Samples from collaborators originated in the United States, Italy and Spain and spanned both the acute and convalescent phases of COVID-19. The prospective study material was composed of cDNA or gDNA derived from T cells, B-cell-depleted T cells, or PBMCs. Subjects who had been exposed to COVID-19, were actively infected with it, or had recovered from it provided the deeply sampled blood TCRbeta repertoires that made up the dataset. The repertoires were made available in a free public database intended to serve as a resource for research on the immune response to SARS-CoV-2. Samples were obtained from the ongoing ImmuneRACE study (first 160 participants) and from some 1,300 subjects provided by 6 global collaborators. The sample metadata nearly always contained a de-identified subject ID, COVID-19 status, age in years and sex. Where available, HLA class I and class II types were taken from metadata supplied by the sample provider and were not determined by assay-based typing.

With respect to this clone: Its antigen is still unknown. No base quality information exists; no much larger clone differs at one position.

V was cut back by 7 bases and J by 1 base, leaving a gap of 13 bases between them. CDR1 and CDR2 were assigned from the germline V gene (reference sequence) as LNHDA and SQIVND. From cysteine to phenylalanine, the CDR3 is 15 amino acids long. Of the read, only the CDR3 DNA is kept; its 45 bases are in frame from base 1. Broad study findings and their caveats: How much clinical and demographic metadata was included differed by source and by participant, and the metadata was provided uncurated.

TCRbeta CDR3 regions were amplified from genomic DNA by means of the immunoSEQ Assay, a bias-controlled multiplex PCR. As for how the authors treated the data: The number of nucleated cells in each sample was estimated by amplification of reference gene primers within the assay. To quantify the absolute abundance of each unique TCRbeta CDR3 rearrangement, sequence reads were collapsed and filtered. For each sample, productive Simpson clonality was calculated as the square root of Simpson's diversity index across productive rearrangements. TCRdb retrieved this table from immuneACCESS and kept in-frame rearrangements only. Not all clones are present; in checked studies, unresolved V genes account for under half, and no reason is known for the remainder. Clone size and V and J calls were adopted from that table, with D and trimming inferred from the DNA. For this sample the table gives around 200,000 clones, of which approximately 91% were detected only once. The biggest ten clones account for under 0.85% of the sample.

Participants in the prospective study were aged about 18 to 95 years, lived in 24 United States geographic areas, and enrolled through a virtual design. In the prospective study, participants were assigned to cohorts based on the clinical history participants reported in a screening survey and a study questionnaire. Recovered participants in ImmuneRACE Cohort 3 were defined by two consecutive negative NP/OP PCR tests, clearance by a healthcare professional, or resolution of symptoms. In the prospective study, mobile phlebotomists collected whole blood, serum and a nasopharyngeal or oropharyngeal swab from each participant. Prospective study participants could optionally give additional blood draws and questionnaires over an approximately two-month period. Before DNA extraction, prospective study blood samples were shipped either frozen or at room temperature.

Sequencing was performed on PBMCs or T cells enriched from blood (not recorded which). This clonotype was obtained from a woman aged 18-35 years who had recovered from COVID-19. In this chain, TRBV19 is recombined with TRBJ2-2; 6 matching bases give a weak D call of TRBD2. The sequenced DNA is TGTGCCAGTATGGGGGGACTGGGGAACACCGGGGAGCTGTTTTTT. It encodes CASMGGLGNTGELFF.